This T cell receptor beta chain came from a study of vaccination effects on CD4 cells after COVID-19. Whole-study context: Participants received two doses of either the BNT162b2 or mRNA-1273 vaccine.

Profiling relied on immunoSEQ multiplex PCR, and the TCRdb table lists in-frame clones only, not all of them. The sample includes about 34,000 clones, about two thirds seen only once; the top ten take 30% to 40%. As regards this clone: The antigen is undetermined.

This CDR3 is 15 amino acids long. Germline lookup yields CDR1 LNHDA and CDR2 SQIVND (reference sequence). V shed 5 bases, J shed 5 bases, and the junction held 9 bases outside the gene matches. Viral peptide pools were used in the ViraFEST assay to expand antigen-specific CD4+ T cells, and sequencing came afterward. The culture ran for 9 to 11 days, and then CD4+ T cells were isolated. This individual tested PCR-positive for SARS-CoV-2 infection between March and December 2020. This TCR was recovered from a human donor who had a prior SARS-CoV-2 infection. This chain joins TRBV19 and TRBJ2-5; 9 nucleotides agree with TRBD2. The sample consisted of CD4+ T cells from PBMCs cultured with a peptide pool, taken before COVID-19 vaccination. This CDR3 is CASSFAGTSLETQYF. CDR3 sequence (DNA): TGTGCCAGTAGTTTCGCCGGGACTAGCTTGGAGACCCAGTACTTC.